What follows is one TCR beta chain and its context. Its antigen remains unidentified. Exclusions: uncontrolled infection, other autoimmune disease, pregnancy, lactation. This entry is derived from a study of T cells in Graves' hyperthyroidism and ophthalmopathy. General study results and limits: Model output signaled ophthalmopathy a median 6.5 months ahead of onset. A model of 13 V-J features distinguished ophthalmopathy from stable hyperthyroidism.

V lost 5 bases to trimming and J lost 0 bases, with 14 bases between them. CDR1 is SQVTM and CDR2 is ANQGSEA in the germline V gene. This CDR3 is 14 amino acids long. It was RNA transcripts that yielded the amplified TCR beta CDR3 regions. The TCR CDR3 was amplified in a first-round RT-PCR using the HTBI primer set. MiXCR was run by TCRdb on the multiplex PCR reads, yielding one entry per CDR3 protein. The table lists some 440,000 distinct CDR3 sequences, around 14% of them singletons. The source material was blood. V gene TRBV29-1 combines with J gene TRBJ2-7; D could derive from TRBD1 or TRBD2 (5 bases each). This receptor was taken from a woman aged 18-35 years with Graves' hyperthyroidism. This CDR3 is CSVQRDGNSYEQYF. CDR3 DNA: TGCAGCGTTCAACGGGACGGGAACTCCTACGAGCAGTACTTC.